A single sample is the source of the 32 T cell receptor beta chains below, sequenced in a study of beta chain features in type 1 diabetes. Study results and caveats: All four CD4+ subsets from Type 1 diabetes patients carried moderately but significantly shorter TCRB CDR3s.

The antigens these receptors bind are not known. The whole isolated RNA underwent reverse transcription, so sequencing captured expressed TCRB transcripts. Method: immunoSEQ multiplex PCR; TCRdb's copy keeps in-frame clones and lacks some. Here the sample spans hundreds of thousands of clones, roughly 13% being singletons. Sequenced sample: naive CD4+ T cells from blood. The receptors were gathered from a young man with type 1 diabetes.

This chain connects TRBV5-4 to TRBJ2-1, with TRBD2 matching over 10 bases. Germline V gives CDR1 SGHNT, CDR2 YYREEE (reference sequence). This CDR3 region has 17 residues. V lost 2 bases and J lost 8; bases outside the gene matches: 13. The CDR3 coding sequence is TGTGCCAGCAGCTTTTATCCGAGCGGGAGGGCCGTGCATGAGCAGTTCTTC. It encodes CASSFYPSGRAVHEQFF.

This clone was counted between two and nine times. The V and J genes are TRBV6-5 and TRBJ2-2; D is undetermined. Trimming shortened V by 8 bases and J by 2 bases, and 15 bases separated the two germline ends. CDR1 and CDR2 from the germline V gene are MNHEY and SVGAGI. The CDR3 is 15 residues long. This CDR3 reads CASLSRPSNTGELFF. The CDR3, as DNA: TGTGCCAGCCTCAGTCGTCCCAGCAACACCGGGGAGCTGTTTTTT.

With regard to this clone: One end of the junction fails to match germline, which may point to a read error. The rearrangement uses TRBV30 and TRBJ2-3, with D possibly called TRBD1 or TRBD2 (6 bases each). CDR1 GTSNPN and CDR2 SVGIG come from the germline V gene (reference sequence). The CDR3 contains 14 residues. CDR3 nucleotide sequence: TGTGCCTGGAAGGTTAGGGGGGCTAGCACAGATACGCATTTT. Translation gives CAWKVRGASTDTHF.

This clone was seen only a few times. For the CDR3, the DNA is TGCGCCAGCAGCTCCCTGGGACAGGGGAAAAATGGCTACACCTTC. Encoded protein: CASSSLGQGKNGYTF. This sequence joins TRBV5-1 and TRBJ1-2; the match to TRBD1 covers 10 bases. V dropped 3 bases and J dropped 6; count of bases not matched to a gene: 8. This CDR3 has 15 amino acids. Germline lookup yields CDR1 SGHRS and CDR2 YFSETQ.

The genes are TRBV6-5 and TRBJ2-1; D might be TRBD2 (5 bases). Trimming shortened V by 2 bases and J by 9 bases, and 5 bases separated the two germline ends. CDR3 length: 11 residues. The V gene's germline CDR1 is MNHEY and CDR2 SVGAGI. The CDR3 is CASSYGGEQFF. CDR3 bases: TGTGCCAGCAGTTACGGAGGTGAGCAGTTCTTC.

This clone was counted a few times. This chain uses TRBV5-4 with TRBJ2-3, with D possibly being TRBD1 (5 bases). CDR1 is SGHNT, CDR2 YYREEE, per germline (reference sequence). The CDR3 loop spans 15 amino acids. V was trimmed by 0 bases and J by 2 bases, leaving 10 bases between them. CDR3 sequence: CASSLGGHSTDTQYF. The DNA of the CDR3 is TGTGCCAGCAGCTTGGGTGGACATTCCACAGATACGCAGTATTTT.

The J gene is TRBJ1-1, the V gene TRBV7-2; D is ambiguous. The CDR3 runs to 12 residues. Germline V gene lookup returns CDR1 SGHTA and CDR2 FQGNSA. V lost 4 bases to trimming and J lost 5 bases, with 8 bases between them. The CDR3 spells CASSYLGTEAFF. DNA for the CDR3: TGTGCCAGCAGCTACCTGGGGACTGAAGCTTTCTTT.

V gene TRBV7-9 combines with J gene TRBJ1-2; no definite D call. Trimming pared 0 bases from V and 8 bases from J, leaving 7 bases between. The germline gives CDR1 SEHNR, CDR2 FQNEAQ (reference sequence). CDR3 length equals 12 residues. CDR3 residues: CASSLAVGGYTF. The CDR3 coding sequence is TGTGCCAGCAGCTTAGCAGTAGGAGGCTACACCTTC. The full variable domain, its missing parts supplied by reference TRBV7-9 and TRBJ1-2, is DTGVSQNPRHKITKRGQNVTFRCDPISEHNRLYWYRQTLGQGPEFLTYFQNEAQLEKSRLLSDRFSAERPKGSFSTLEIQRTEQGDSAMYLCASSLAVGGYTFGSGTRLTVV.

The rearrangement joins TRBV10-3 to TRBJ2-7; 11 bases match TRBD2. The CDR3 has 18 amino acids. Looked up from germline, CDR1 is ENHRY and CDR2 is SYGVKD. The junction had 12 bases not matched to a gene; V was cut back by 0 bases and J by 5 bases. The CDR3 sequence: CAISESSKTSGRLDEQYF. The CDR3 DNA is TGTGCCATCAGTGAGTCCTCAAAAACTAGCGGGAGATTGGACGAGCAGTACTTC.

The rearrangement uses TRBV30 and TRBJ2-7, with D possibly matching TRBD1 (6 bases). Germline CDR1 reads GTSNPN; CDR2 reads SVGIG (reference sequence). The CDR3 extends over 14 amino acids. The germline V and J ends were trimmed by 5 bases and 5 bases, with 19 bases remaining between them. Here the CDR3 reads CAWGGLRSQHEQYF. CDR3 coding DNA: TGTGCCTGGGGGGGCCTTAGATCACAACACGAGCAGTACTTC.

The genes are TRBV5-1 and TRBJ1-1, with D possibly being TRBD1 (5 bases). Germline CDR1 SGHRS, CDR2 YFSETQ. The CDR3 covers 16 residues. V was clipped by 0 bases and J by 2 bases, with 14 bases between them. DNA for the CDR3: TGCGCCAGCAGCTTGGCCCCACAGGCTTATAACACTGAAGCTTTCTTT. Amino acids: CASSLAPQAYNTEAFF.

This clone was recorded a few times. The genes are TRBV5-1 and TRBJ2-1, with TRBD2 identical over 7 bases. The CDR3 contains 16 residues. Looked up from germline, CDR1 is SGHRS and CDR2 is YFSETQ. J was trimmed by 0 bases and V by 5 bases; bases with no gene match: 8. Written as DNA, the CDR3 is TGCGCCAGCAGTTTAACAGCGGGGCCCTCCTACAATGAGCAGTTCTTC. It codes for CASSLTAGPSYNEQFF. The full variable domain, completed using reference TRBV5-1 and TRBJ2-1, is KAGVTQTPRYLIKTRGQQVTLSCSPISGHRSVSWYQQTPGQGLQFLFEYFSETQRNKGNFPGRFSGRQFSNSRSEMNVSTLELGDSALYLCASSLTAGPSYNEQFFGPGTRLTVL.

This clone was detected once. Since a much larger clone is just one base distant, this may be a read error. At the DNA level, this CDR3 is encoded by other sequences in the same sample as well. V gene TRBV25-1 combines with J gene TRBJ2-7; D unresolved. The germline V gene encodes CDR1 MGHDK and CDR2 SYGVNS. With 6 bases removed from V and 4 bases from J, the gap between germline ends came to 7 bases. The CDR3 extends over 11 amino acids. In nucleotides, the CDR3 is TGTGCCAGCAGCCTAGGGTACGAGCAGTACTTC. Residues: CASSLGYEQYF.

This chain joins TRBV6-5 and TRBJ2-1, with a tentative D call TRBD1 (5 bases). CDR3 length: 12 amino acids. V lost 8 bases to trimming and J lost 9 bases, with 14 bases between them. CDR1 and CDR2 from the germline V gene are MNHEY and SVGAGI. The CDR3 here is CASGAVLGEQFF. The CDR3, as DNA: TGTGCCAGCGGGGCCGTTCTAGGTGAGCAGTTCTTC.

This clone was detected a few times. J is TRBJ2-5 and V is TRBV25-1; a possible D gene is TRBD1 (6 bases). This CDR3 has 15 residues. Per germline, CDR1 MGHDK and CDR2 SYGVNS. The V and J ends lost 1 base and 1 base respectively, with 10 bases between them. This CDR3 reads CASSEFRGFQETQYF. Here the CDR3 DNA reads TGTGCCAGCAGTGAATTTAGGGGGTTCCAAGAGACCCAGTACTTC.

This sequence joins TRBV30 and TRBJ1-1, with TRBD1 as a possible D gene (5 bases). The V gene lost 3 bases and the J gene lost 2 bases, with 10 bases spanning the gap. The CDR3 contains 13 residues. Germline assignment: CDR1 GTSNPN and CDR2 SVGIG (reference sequence). In DNA, the CDR3 is TGTGCCTGGAGCCCAGACAGTAACACTGAAGCTTTCTTT. Protein product: CAWSPDSNTEAFF.

The chain joins TRBV2 to TRBJ2-5; the D gene is possibly TRBD1 (6 bases). Trimming left V 4 bases short and J 4 bases short, with 10 bases between. The length of the CDR3 is 13 residues. Per the germline V gene, CDR1 is SNHLY and CDR2 is FYNNEI. The CDR3 nucleotides read TGTGCCAGCAGTGGCAGGGGCAGAGAGACCCAGTACTTC. This gives the protein CASSGRGRETQYF.

The chain joins TRBV28 to TRBJ2-1, with 7 bases identical to TRBD2. Germline V gene lookup returns CDR1 MDHEN and CDR2 SYDVKM. This CDR3 region has 16 residues. The V gene end was trimmed by 7 bases and the J gene end by 6 bases; junction bases not matched to a gene: 15. CDR3 loop: CASTVPGAAGFNEQFF. The CDR3 DNA reads TGTGCCAGCACTGTCCCCGGGGCAGCGGGGTTCAATGAGCAGTTCTTC.

In regard to this clone: Other DNA sequences in this specimen translate into the identical CDR3. The chain is built from TRBV30 and TRBJ2-4; perhaps D is TRBD1 or TRBD2 (6 bases each). The germline V and J ends were trimmed by 2 bases and 0 bases, with 17 bases remaining between them. The germline V gene encodes CDR1 GTSNPN and CDR2 SVGIG (reference sequence). The CDR3 length is 17 residues. Here the CDR3 reads CAWSRGGGPLAKNIQYF. The CDR3, as DNA: TGTGCCTGGAGTAGGGGTGGGGGGCCCCTAGCCAAAAACATTCAGTACTTC.

The chain is built from TRBV4-2 and TRBJ2-5; D tentatively reads TRBD1 or TRBD2 (6 bases each). The length of the CDR3 is 15 residues. From germline, CDR1 is LGHNA and CDR2 YNFKEQ. V lost 0 bases to trimming and J lost 4 bases, with 12 bases between them. CDR3 in DNA: TGTGCCAGCAGCCAAGATCGACTAGGGGGAGAGACCCAGTACTTC. It is translated as CASSQDRLGGETQYF.

This clone turned up a few times. The chain joins TRBV7-6 to TRBJ2-7; D is possibly TRBD2 (5 bases). CDR3 length: 14 amino acids. Germline lookup yields CDR1 SGHVS and CDR2 FNYEAQ. Trimming removed 7 bases from V and 0 bases from J, with 13 bases in between. In DNA form, the CDR3 reads TGTGCCAGCAACGAGGGCCCTTTCTCCTACGAGCAGTACTTC. This gives the protein CASNEGPFSYEQYF.

The chain is built from TRBV25-1 and TRBJ1-3; TRBD1 is a possible D gene (6 bases). The CDR3 sequence is 15 residues long. V gave up 6 bases and J gave up 0 bases, with 12 bases separating them. The germline CDR1 and CDR2 sequences are MGHDK and SYGVNS. CDR3 region: CASRSDRYSGNTIYF. The DNA of the CDR3 is TGTGCCAGCAGATCCGACAGGTACTCTGGAAACACCATATATTTT.

This clone was counted between two and nine times. The rearrangement uses TRBV4-2 and TRBJ1-3, with D uncertain. The CDR3 is 17 amino acids. The V gene lost 1 base and the J gene lost 0 bases, with 13 bases spanning the gap. Germline CDR1 and CDR2: LGHNA and YNFKEQ. The CDR3 nucleotides read TGTGCCAGCAGCCAAGCAGACTCTTCATTCTCTGGAAACACCATATATTTT. It specifies CASSQADSSFSGNTIYF.

The gene calls are TRBV7-3 and TRBJ2-2; TRBD1 might be the D (5 bases). Between the trimmed V and J ends, which lost 5 bases and 1 base, there was a span of 11 bases. Germline assignment: CDR1 SGHTA and CDR2 FQGTGA. This CDR3 has 15 residues. The CDR3 loop reads CASSVLGVNTGELFF. For the CDR3, the DNA is TGTGCCAGCAGCGTCCTAGGGGTGAACACCGGGGAGCTGTTTTTT.

The sample holds a few counts of this clone. The rearrangement uses TRBV7-2 and TRBJ1-1, with 8 bases that match TRBD1. V lost 7 bases and J lost 11; bases outside the gene matches: 15. The length of the CDR3 is 14 residues. CDR1 is SGHTA and CDR2 is FQGNSA in the germline V gene. The CDR3 nucleotides read TGTGCCAGCACCCCGAGACAGGGGCTCACTAGGGCTTTCTTT. Its protein product is CASTPRQGLTRAFF.

The chain's CDR3 is CAWSVLALYNEQFF. The CDR3 DNA is TGTGCCTGGAGTGTACTAGCGCTTTACAATGAGCAGTTCTTC. The V gene is TRBV30, the J gene TRBJ2-1, with 7 bases fitting TRBD2. CDR3 length: 14 residues. Germline CDR1 GTSNPN, CDR2 SVGIG (reference sequence). V lost 0 bases to trimming and J lost 4 bases; unmatched junction nucleotides: 3.

This clone has just a few counts. The chain is built from TRBV7-3 and TRBJ2-3; 7 positions agree with TRBD2. Looked up from germline, CDR1 is SGHTA and CDR2 is FQGTGA. The CDR3 spans 14 residues. V lost 2 bases, J lost 1 base, and 0 bases stayed unmatched. CDR3 nucleotides: TGTGCCAGCAGCTTAGGACTAGGCACAGATACGCAGTATTTT. Its translation is CASSLGLGTDTQYF.

This clone has a handful of counts. The chain combines TRBV10-3 with TRBJ2-5; 10 nucleotides match TRBD2. V lost 4 bases, J lost 5 bases, and 7 bases stayed unmatched. CDR1 and CDR2 from the germline V gene are ENHRY and SYGVKD. The CDR3 consists of 15 residues. DNA for the CDR3: TGTGCCATCAGTGGGACTAGCGGAGGGGAGGAGACCCAGTACTTC. The encoded protein is CAISGTSGGEETQYF.

This clone was observed a few times. The chain recombines TRBV5-1 with TRBJ2-1; TRBD2 aligns across 11 bases. The V gene's germline CDR1 is SGHRS and CDR2 YFSETQ. The CDR3 is made up of 15 amino acids. V was pared by 4 bases and J by 7 bases, with 7 bases of the junction left unmatched. CDR3 coding DNA: TGCGCCAGCAGCGCAACTAGCGGGAGTAGGAATGAGCAGTTCTTC. This encodes CASSATSGSRNEQFF.

The J gene is TRBJ1-4, the V gene TRBV30; 7 bases are shared with TRBD1. CDR3 length: 12 amino acids. Germline V lookup: CDR1 GTSNPN, CDR2 SVGIG (reference sequence). Trimming removed 7 bases from V and 6 bases from J; junction bases left unmatched: 5. CDR3 protein: CAYDRDHEKLFF. The CDR3 nucleotides are TGTGCCTATGACAGGGACCATGAAAAACTGTTTTTT.

This clone was found a few times. This chain links TRBV19 with TRBJ2-1, with 7 bases fitting TRBD2. The CDR3 is made up of 15 amino acids. The germline CDR1 and CDR2 sequences are LNHDA and SQIVND (reference sequence). V trimming: 6 bases; J trimming: 0 bases; junction bases outside the gene matches: 5. In DNA, the CDR3 is TGTGCCAGTAGGGCTAGCGGTAGCTCCTACAATGAGCAGTTCTTC. It yields the protein CASRASGSSYNEQFF.

This clone came up a few times. The rearrangement links TRBV7-2 to TRBJ2-7, with 7 bases fitting TRBD1. The CDR3 runs to 15 residues. The V and J ends lost 5 bases and 0 bases, in that order; junction bases with no gene match: 7. Germline CDR1 is SGHTA and CDR2 is FQGNSA. CDR3 DNA sequence: TGTGCCAGCAGCCTGGGGACAGTAAGCTCCTACGAGCAGTACTTC. Translation: CASSLGTVSSYEQYF.